The sequence of this TCR beta chain was determined in a study of control samples from healthy donors and cancer patients (TCRdb year 2020). Relative to germline, V is missing 7 bases and J is missing 2 bases, with 8 bases of the junction outside any gene match. The CDR3 holds 14 amino acids from the cysteine to the phenylalanine. Just the 42-base CDR3 DNA is kept, in frame starting at base 1. Taken from the germline V gene (reference sequence), the CDR1 and CDR2 loops are MNHEY and SMNVEV. The library was produced with the immunoSEQ multiplex PCR assay. TCRdb obtained this table from immuneACCESS and retained in-frame rearrangements with V and J assigned. These tables miss some clones; where compared with another copy, unresolved V genes account for less than half of the shortfall, and the remainder is unexplained. The sample includes 150,000 or so clones, with approximately 90% observed a single time. Of the sample, 0.55% to 0.7% falls within the top ten clones.

Points on this clone: Its binding antigen is unknown. No much larger clone exists at a distance of one base, and base qualities are not known.

The chain couples TRBV27 to TRBJ2-7; TRBD2 lines up with 7 middle nucleotides. Sequenced sample: blood. This clonotype was obtained from a woman aged 25 to 39 in good health. The CDR3 region has the sequence CASTFQRGTYEQYF. The DNA reads as follows: TGTGCCAGCACTTTTCAGCGGGGCACCTACGAGCAGTACTTC.